The 9 T cell receptor beta chains below were found in one sample sequenced in a study of cytomegalovirus exposure and HLA in healthy donors. Primers: 60 Vbeta forward and 13 Jbeta reverse. Clones were sequenced by immunoSEQ multiplex PCR, and TCRdb holds only the in-frame ones, with some missing. The sample includes about 150,000 clones, roughly 74% of them seen just once. The sample consisted of PBMCs. The origin of the receptors is a man younger than 30 in good health and CMV-seronegative.

This chain connects TRBV18 to TRBJ1-4; D call uncertain. From germline, CDR1 is KGHSH and CDR2 LQKENI. The CDR3 is made up of 16 amino acids. Trimming removed 2 bases at V and 0 bases at J, with 10 bases between. As DNA, the CDR3 is TGTGCCAGCTCACCAGGAGGACCCGCAACTAATGAAAAACTGTTTTTT. Residues: CASSPGGPATNEKLFF.

This clone occurred once. The chain couples TRBV18 to TRBJ2-7; TRBD1 aligns across 7 bases. The V and J ends lost 3 bases and 2 bases, in that order; junction bases with no gene match: 4. Per the germline V gene, CDR1 is KGHSH and CDR2 is LQKENI. The CDR3 is 14 amino acids. CDR3 sequence: CASSPAQGAYEQYV. CDR3 nucleotides: TGTGCCAGCTCACCCGCTCAGGGGGCCTACGAGCAGTACGTC.

This clone was picked up a small number of times. The CDR3 sequence: CASARDYNEQFF. Written as DNA, the CDR3 is TGTGCCAGCGCCCGGGACTACAATGAGCAGTTCTTC. The rearrangement uses TRBV2 and TRBJ2-1, with D possibly being TRBD2 (5 bases). The CDR3 has 12 residues. Germline CDR1 and CDR2: SNHLY and FYNNEI. V lost 8 bases to trimming and J lost 3 bases, with 8 bases between them.

This clone was detected a few times. The chain carries TRBV6-4 and TRBJ2-6, with D possibly being TRBD2 (5 bases). Germline loops: CDR1 MRHNA, CDR2 SNTAGT. This CDR3 contains 18 residues. V was trimmed by 6 bases and J by 0 bases, leaving 18 bases between them. This CDR3 is CASRNSGIFRSGANVLTF. The DNA for the CDR3 is TGTGCCAGCAGGAACTCCGGGATCTTCCGCTCTGGGGCCAACGTCCTGACTTTC.

The chain carries TRBV28 and TRBJ2-1, with 13 bases aligning to TRBD2. Germline CDR1 MDHEN, CDR2 SYDVKM. This CDR3 has 13 amino acids. After removal of 6 bases from V and 7 bases from J, the junction contained 0 bases not matched to a gene. The CDR3: CASRLAGGNEQFF. The DNA of the CDR3 is TGTGCCAGCAGACTAGCGGGGGGGAATGAGCAGTTCTTC.

This sequence joins TRBV28 and TRBJ1-2; 8 bases fit TRBD1. V dropped 5 bases and J dropped 8; count of bases not matched to a gene: 13. This CDR3 spans 15 amino acids. Germline V gene data show CDR1 as MDHEN and CDR2 as SYDVKM. In DNA form, the CDR3 reads TGTGCCAGCAGTCAACACGCGACAGGGGTTAGCGGCTACACCTTC. Amino acids: CASSQHATGVSGYTF.

The chain has TRBV27 and TRBJ1-1; unclear D gene. This CDR3 is 15 amino acids long. V shed 2 bases and J shed 3 bases, with 13 bases lying between them. Germline lookup yields CDR1 MNHEY and CDR2 SMNVEV (reference sequence). The CDR3 loop reads CASSLGGFRDTEAFF. The CDR3 region has the DNA TGTGCCAGCAGTTTAGGAGGGTTTCGGGACACTGAAGCTTTCTTT.

The chain couples TRBV10-1 to TRBJ2-3; the match to TRBD1 covers 10 bases. The CDR3 consists of 17 residues. Germline CDR1 reads WNHNN; CDR2 reads SYGVQD (reference sequence). The V and J ends lost 3 bases and 4 bases, in that order; junction bases with no gene match: 10. This chain's CDR3 is CASSESGTGVYSDTQYF. CDR3 nucleotides: TGCGCCAGCAGTGAATCAGGGACAGGGGTCTACTCAGATACGCAGTATTTT.

The chain uses TRBV5-1 and TRBJ2-1; 8 positions match TRBD2. This CDR3 spans 15 amino acids. Germline loops: CDR1 SGHRS, CDR2 YFSETQ. With V trimmed by 8 bases and J by 2 bases, 9 bases remained unmatched. CDR3 residues: CASKDSGETYNEQFF. CDR3 nucleotides: TGCGCCAGTAAAGATAGCGGGGAGACCTACAATGAGCAGTTCTTC.